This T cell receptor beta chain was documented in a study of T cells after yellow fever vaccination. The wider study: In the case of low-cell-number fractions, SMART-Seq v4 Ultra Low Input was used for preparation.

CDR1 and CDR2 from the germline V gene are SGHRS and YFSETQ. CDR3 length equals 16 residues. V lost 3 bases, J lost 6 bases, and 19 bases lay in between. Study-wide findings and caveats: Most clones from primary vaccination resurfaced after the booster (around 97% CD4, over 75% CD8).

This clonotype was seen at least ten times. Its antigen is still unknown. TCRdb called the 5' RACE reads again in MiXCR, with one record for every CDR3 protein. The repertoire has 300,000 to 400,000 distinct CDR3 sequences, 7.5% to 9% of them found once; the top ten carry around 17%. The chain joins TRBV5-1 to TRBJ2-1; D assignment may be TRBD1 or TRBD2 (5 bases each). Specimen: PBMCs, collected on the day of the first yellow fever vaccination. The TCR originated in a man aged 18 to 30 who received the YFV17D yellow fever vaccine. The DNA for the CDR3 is TGCGCCAGCAGCTCCTACGGGACGGAGAGTGGCAATGAGCAGTTCTTC. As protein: CASSSYGTESGNEQFF.